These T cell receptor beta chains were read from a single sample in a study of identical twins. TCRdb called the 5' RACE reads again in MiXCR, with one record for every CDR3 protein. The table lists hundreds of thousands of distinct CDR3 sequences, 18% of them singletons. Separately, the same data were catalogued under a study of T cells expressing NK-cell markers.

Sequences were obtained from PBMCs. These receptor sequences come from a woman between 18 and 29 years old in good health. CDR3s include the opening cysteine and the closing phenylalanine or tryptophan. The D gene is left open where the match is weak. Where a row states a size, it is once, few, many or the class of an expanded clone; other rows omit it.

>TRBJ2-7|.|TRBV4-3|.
TGCGCCAGCAGCCAAGGTTCCTTATCCTACGAGCAGTACTTC
CASSQGSLSYEQYF
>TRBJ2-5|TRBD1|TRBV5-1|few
TGCGCCAGCAGCTTGGAGGGACAGCTCCAAGAGACCCAGTACTTC
CASSLEGQLQETQYF
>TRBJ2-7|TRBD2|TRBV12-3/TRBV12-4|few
TGTGCCAGCAGAAGGACCGGGACTAGCGGGAGCGAGCAGTACTTC
CASRRTGTSGSEQYF
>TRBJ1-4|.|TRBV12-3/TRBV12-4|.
TGTGCCAGCAGTTTAATCCGGACACCTAATGAAAAACTGTTTTTT
CASSLIRTPNEKLFF
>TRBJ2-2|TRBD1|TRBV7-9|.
TGTGCCAGCAGCTTCTGGGACAGCACCGGGGAGCTGTTTTTT
CASSFWDSTGELFF
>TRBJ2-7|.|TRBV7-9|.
TGTGCCAGCAGCGGGGTTGGCGACGAGCAGTACTTC
CASSGVGDEQYF
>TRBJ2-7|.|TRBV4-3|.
TGCGCCAGCAGCCAGACCGGGACACAAGATTTCGAGCAGTACTTC
CASSQTGTQDFEQYF
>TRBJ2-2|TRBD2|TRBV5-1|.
TGCGCCAGCAGCTCGTTTCTAGCGGTGGGCGCCGGGGAGCTGTTTTTT
CASSSFLAVGAGELFF
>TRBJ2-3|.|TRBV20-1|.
TGCAGTGCTAGTTTGGTTTCCCATTCTTATGTAGATACGCAGTATTTT
CSASLVSHSYVDTQYF
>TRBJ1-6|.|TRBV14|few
TGTGCCAGCAGCCAGGCCGGGACACCTCGTTACTCACCCCTCCACTTT
CASSQAGTPRYSPLHF
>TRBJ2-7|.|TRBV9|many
TGTGCCAGCAGCCCGATGGAGGTGTCGTACGAGCAGTACTTC
CASSPMEVSYEQYF
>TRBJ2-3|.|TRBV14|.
TGTGCCAGCAGCCAAGTATTAGGGAGCACAGATACGCAGTATTTT
CASSQVLGSTDTQYF
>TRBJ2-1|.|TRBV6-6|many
TGTGCCAGCAGTTACCAGGGAGTTGTGCAGTTCTTC
CASSYQGVVQFF
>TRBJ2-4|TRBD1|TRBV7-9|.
TGTGCCAGCAGCTGGACAGGGACGGCCAAAAACATTCAGTACTTC
CASSWTGTAKNIQYF
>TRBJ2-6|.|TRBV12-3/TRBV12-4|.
TGTGCCAGCAGTCGTGACGCTTTTGGGGCCAACGTCCTGACTTTC
CASSRDAFGANVLTF
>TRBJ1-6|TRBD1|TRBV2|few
TGTGCCAGCAGTGTGGACAGGTCTGCTTCACCCCTCCACTTT
CASSVDRSASPLHF
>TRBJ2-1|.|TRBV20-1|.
TGCAGTGCCGGGAGCGGCAATGAGCAGTTCTTC
CSAGSGNEQFF
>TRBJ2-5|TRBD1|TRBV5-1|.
TGCGCCAGCAGCGTAGCCAACCGGGACAGAGAGACCCAGTACTTC
CASSVANRDRETQYF
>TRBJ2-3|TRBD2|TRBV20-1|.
TGCAGTGCTATATCGGGCGGGAGACTGAAGGATACGCAGTATTTT
CSAISGGRLKDTQYF
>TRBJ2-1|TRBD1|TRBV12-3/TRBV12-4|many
TGTGCCAGCAGTTTAGTCGGGACAGACTACAATGAGCAGTTCTTC
CASSLVGTDYNEQFF